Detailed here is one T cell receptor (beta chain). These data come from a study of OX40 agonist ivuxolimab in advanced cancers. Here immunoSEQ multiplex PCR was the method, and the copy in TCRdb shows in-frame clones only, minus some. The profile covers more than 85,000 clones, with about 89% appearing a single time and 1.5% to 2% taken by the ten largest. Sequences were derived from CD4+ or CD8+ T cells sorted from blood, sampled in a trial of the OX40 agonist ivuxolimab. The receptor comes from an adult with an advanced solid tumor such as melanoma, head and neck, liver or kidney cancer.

The CDR3 reads CASRHEDLRGTEAFF. The CDR3 coding sequence is TGTGCCAGCAGACACGAGGACCTGAGGGGCACTGAAGCTTTCTTT. The rearrangement uses TRBV6-4 and TRBJ1-1, with D possibly matching TRBD1 (5 bases). This CDR3 contains 15 residues. Germline lookup yields CDR1 MRHNA and CDR2 SNTAGT. The germline V and J ends were trimmed by 6 bases and 4 bases, with 18 bases remaining between them.